The TCR beta chain described here comes from a study of neurological immune-mediated disorders. Study results and limitations: Phylogenetic grouping assigned the repertoires of 18 of 34 multiple sclerosis patients to one related-CDR3 cluster, which constitutes a possible signature. None of the CDR3 amino acid sequences found in expanded clones was shared across subjects. This suggests that the TCR-beta repertoires were private in all groups.

The CDR3 has 13 residues. V was shortened by 4 bases and J by 5 bases, with 11 bases between the two germline ends. Germline CDR1 LNHNV, CDR2 YYDKDF (reference sequence). This clonotype was found many times. Its matching antigen is unknown. 5'RACE with 10-nucleotide random UMIs generated the cDNA. Over 170 million TCR-beta sequences from 15-18 subjects came out of each sequencing run. Each CDR3 protein gets one entry after TCRdb re-called the 5' RACE reads with MiXCR. This repertoire shows 50,000 to 60,000 distinct CDR3 sequences, under 2.5% found once; its top ten account for approximately 3%. J is TRBJ2-5 and V is TRBV15; weak D call: TRBD2 (5 bases). The receptor was isolated from a man aged 50-59 years with multiple sclerosis. Sequencing was performed on PBMCs. This CDR3 is CATSKRSGETQYF. The CDR3 DNA reads as TGTGCCACCAGCAAGCGGTCGGGGGAGACCCAGTACTTC.